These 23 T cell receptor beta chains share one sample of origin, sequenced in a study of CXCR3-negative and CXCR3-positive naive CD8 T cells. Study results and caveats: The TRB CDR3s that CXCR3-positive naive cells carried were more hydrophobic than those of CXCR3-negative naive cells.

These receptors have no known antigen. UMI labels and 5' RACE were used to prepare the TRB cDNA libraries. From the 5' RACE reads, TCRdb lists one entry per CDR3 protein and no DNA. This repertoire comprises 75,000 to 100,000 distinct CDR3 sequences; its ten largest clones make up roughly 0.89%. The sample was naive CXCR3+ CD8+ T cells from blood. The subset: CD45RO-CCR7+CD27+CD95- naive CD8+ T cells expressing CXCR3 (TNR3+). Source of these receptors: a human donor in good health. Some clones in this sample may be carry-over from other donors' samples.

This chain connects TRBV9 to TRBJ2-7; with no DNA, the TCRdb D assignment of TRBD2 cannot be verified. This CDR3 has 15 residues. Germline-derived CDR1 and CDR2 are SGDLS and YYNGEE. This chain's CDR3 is CASSLWDEAGYEQYF.

CDR3: CASSNRGQATEAFF. The rearrangement uses TRBV25-1 and TRBJ1-1; checking the TCRdb D call of TRBD1 is not possible without DNA. The V gene's germline CDR1 is MGHDK and CDR2 SYGVNS. The CDR3 consists of 14 residues.

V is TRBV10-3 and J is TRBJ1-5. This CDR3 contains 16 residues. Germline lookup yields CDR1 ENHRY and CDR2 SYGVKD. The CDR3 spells CAISESFVALNQPQHF.

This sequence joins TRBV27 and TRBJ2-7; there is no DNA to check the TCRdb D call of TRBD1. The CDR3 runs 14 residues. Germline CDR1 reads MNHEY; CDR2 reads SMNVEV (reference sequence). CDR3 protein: CASGTGTSSYEQYF.

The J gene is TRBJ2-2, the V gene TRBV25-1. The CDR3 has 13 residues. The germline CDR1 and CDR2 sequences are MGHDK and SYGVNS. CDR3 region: CASSESEIGELFF.

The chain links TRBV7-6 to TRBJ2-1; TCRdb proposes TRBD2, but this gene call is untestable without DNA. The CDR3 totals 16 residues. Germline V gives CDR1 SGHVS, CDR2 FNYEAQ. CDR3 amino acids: CASRGGGTRGYNEQFF.

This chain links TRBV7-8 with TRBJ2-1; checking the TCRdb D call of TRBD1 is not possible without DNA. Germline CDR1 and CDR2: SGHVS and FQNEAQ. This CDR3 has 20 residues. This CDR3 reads CASSLVVLLRGQRAVDEQFF. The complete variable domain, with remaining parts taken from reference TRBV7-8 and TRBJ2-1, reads GAGVSQSPRYKVAKRGQDVALRCDPISGHVSLFWYQQALGQGPEFLTYFQNEAQLDKSGLPSDRFFAERPEGSVSTLKIQRTQQEDSAVYLCASSLVVLLRGQRAVDEQFFGPGTRLTVL.

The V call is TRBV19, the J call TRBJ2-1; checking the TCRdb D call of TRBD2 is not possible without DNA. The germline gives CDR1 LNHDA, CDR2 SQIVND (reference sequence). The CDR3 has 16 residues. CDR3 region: CASSYLAGNEYNEQFF. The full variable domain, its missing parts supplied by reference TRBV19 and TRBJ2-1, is DGGITQSPKYLFRKEGQNVTLSCEQNLNHDAMYWYRQDPGQGLRLIYYSQIVNDFQKGDIAEGYSVSREKKESFPLTVTSAQKNPTAFYLCASSYLAGNEYNEQFFGPGTRLTVL.

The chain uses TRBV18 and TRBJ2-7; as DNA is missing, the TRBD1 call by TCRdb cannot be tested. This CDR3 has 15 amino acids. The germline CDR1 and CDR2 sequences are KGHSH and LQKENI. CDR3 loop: CASSTGTGYSYEQYF.

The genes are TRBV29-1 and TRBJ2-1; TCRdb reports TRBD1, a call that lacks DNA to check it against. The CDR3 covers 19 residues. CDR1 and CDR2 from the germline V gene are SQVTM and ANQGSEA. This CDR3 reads CSVEDRAGANHVSYNEQFF.

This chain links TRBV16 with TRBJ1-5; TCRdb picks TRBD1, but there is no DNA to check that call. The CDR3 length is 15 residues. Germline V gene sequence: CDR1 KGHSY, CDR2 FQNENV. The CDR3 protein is CASSQSWGGNQPQHF.

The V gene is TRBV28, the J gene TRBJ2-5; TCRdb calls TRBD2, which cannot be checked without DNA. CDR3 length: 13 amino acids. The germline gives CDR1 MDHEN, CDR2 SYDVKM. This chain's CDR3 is CASSFGGWETQYF.

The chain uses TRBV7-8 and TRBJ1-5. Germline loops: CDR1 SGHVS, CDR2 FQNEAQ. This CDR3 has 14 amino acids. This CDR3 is CASSLARQNQPQHF.

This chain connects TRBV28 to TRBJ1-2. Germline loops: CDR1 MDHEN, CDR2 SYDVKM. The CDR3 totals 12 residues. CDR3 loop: CASSLGGYGYTF.

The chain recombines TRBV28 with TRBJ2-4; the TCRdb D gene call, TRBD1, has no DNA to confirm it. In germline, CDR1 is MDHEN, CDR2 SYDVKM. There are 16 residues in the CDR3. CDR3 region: CASRPKQGGPGDIQYF.

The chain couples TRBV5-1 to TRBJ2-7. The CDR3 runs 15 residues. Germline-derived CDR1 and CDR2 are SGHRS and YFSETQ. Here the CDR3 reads CANSLGLEVDYEQYF.

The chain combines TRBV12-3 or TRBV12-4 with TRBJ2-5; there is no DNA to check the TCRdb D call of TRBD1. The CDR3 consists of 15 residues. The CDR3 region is CASSPGGGGQETQNF.

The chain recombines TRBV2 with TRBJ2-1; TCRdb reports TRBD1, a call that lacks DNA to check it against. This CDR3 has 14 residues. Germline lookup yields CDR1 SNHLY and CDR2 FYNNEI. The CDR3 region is CASTRKGIYNEQFF.

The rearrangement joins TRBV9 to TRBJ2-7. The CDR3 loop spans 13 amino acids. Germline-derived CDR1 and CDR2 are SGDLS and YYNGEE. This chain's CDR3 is CASSVADTYEQYF.

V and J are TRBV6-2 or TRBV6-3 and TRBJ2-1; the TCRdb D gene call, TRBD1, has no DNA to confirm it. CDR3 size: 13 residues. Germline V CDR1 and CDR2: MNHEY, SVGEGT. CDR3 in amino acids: CASSLGGHNEQFF.

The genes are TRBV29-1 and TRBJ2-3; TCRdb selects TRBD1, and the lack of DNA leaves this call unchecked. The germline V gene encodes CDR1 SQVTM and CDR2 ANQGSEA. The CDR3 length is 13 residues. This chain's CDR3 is CSGRDRRTDTQYF.

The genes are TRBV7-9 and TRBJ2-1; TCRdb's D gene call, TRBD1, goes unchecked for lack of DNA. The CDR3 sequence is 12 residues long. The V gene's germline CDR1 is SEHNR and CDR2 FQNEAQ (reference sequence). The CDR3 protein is CASLERVDEQFF.

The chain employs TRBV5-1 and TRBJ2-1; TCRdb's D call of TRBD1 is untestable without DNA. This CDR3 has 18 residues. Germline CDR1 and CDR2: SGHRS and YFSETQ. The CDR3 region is CASSLRDSLTTTYNEQFF.